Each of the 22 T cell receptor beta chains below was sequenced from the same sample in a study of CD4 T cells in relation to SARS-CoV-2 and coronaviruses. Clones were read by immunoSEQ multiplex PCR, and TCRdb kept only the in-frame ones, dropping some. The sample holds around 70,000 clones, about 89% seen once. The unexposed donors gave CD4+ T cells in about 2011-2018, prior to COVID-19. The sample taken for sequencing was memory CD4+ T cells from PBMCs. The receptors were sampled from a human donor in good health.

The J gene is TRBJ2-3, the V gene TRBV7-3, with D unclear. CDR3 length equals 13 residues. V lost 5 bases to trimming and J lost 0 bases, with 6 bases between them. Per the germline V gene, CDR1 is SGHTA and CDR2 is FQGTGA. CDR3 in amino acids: CASSPGSTDTQYF. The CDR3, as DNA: TGTGCCAGCAGCCCCGGTAGCACAGATACGCAGTATTTT.

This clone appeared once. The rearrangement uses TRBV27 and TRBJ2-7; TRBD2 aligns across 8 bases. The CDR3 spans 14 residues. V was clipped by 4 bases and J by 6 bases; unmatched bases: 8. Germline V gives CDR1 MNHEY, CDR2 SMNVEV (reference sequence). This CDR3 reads CASSSDGRGGEQYF. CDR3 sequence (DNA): TGTGCCAGCAGTTCGGACGGACGGGGGGGCGAGCAGTACTTC.

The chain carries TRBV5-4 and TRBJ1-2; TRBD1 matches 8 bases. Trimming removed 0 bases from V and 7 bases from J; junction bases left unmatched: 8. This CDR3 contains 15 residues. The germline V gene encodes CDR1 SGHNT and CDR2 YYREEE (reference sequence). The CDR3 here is CASSLDMGQVGGYTF. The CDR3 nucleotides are TGTGCCAGCAGCTTGGATATGGGACAGGTTGGTGGCTACACCTTC.

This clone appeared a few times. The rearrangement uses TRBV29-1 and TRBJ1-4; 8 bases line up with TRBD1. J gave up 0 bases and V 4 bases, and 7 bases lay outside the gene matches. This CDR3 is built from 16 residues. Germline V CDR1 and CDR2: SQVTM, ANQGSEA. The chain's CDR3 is CSVGEGQAATNEKLFF. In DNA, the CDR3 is TGCAGCGTTGGAGAGGGACAGGCTGCAACTAATGAAAAACTGTTTTTT.

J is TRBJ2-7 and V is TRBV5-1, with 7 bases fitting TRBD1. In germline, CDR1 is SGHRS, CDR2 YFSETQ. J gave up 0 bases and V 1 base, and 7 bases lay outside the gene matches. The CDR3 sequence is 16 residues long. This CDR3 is CASSLSGRGISYEQYF. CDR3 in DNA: TGCGCCAGCAGCTTGTCCGGCAGGGGGATCTCCTACGAGCAGTACTTC.

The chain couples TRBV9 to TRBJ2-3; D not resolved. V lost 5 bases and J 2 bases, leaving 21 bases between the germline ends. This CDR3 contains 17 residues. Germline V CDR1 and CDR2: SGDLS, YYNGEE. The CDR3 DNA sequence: TGTGCCAGCAGTCATACGGTGACTTCTGTGGACACAGATACGCAGTATTTT. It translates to CASSHTVTSVDTDTQYF.

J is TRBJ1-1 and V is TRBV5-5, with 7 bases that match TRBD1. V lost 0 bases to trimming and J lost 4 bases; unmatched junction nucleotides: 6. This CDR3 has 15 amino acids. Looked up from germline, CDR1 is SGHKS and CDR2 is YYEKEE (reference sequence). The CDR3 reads CASSLDGAGGTEAFF. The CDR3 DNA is TGTGCCAGCAGCTTGGATGGGGCAGGGGGCACTGAAGCTTTCTTT.

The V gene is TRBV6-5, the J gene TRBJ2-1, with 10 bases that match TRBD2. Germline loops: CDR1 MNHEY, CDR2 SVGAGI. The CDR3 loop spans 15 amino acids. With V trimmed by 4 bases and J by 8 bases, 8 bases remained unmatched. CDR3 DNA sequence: TGTGCCAGCAGTTTAAGTCTAGCGGGGGTCTATGAGCAGTTCTTC. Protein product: CASSLSLAGVYEQFF.

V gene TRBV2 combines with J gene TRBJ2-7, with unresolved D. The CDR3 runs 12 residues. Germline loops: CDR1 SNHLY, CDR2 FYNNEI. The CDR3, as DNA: TGTGCTAGCTGTGGAGTTAGTTACGAGCAGTACTTC. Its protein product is CASCGVSYEQYF.

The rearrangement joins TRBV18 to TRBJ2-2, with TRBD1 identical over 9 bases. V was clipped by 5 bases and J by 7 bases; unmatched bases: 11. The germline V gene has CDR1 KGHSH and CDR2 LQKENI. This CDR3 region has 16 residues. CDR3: CASSATGGAVGGELFF. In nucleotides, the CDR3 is TGTGCCAGCTCAGCAACAGGGGGCGCAGTTGGCGGGGAGCTGTTTTTT. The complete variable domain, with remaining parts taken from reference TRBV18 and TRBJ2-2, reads NAGVMQNPRHLVRRRGQEARLRCSPMKGHSHVYWYRQLPEEGLKFMVYLQKENIIDESGMPKERFSAEFPKEGPSILRIQQVVRGDSAAYFCASSATGGAVGGELFFGEGSRLTVL.

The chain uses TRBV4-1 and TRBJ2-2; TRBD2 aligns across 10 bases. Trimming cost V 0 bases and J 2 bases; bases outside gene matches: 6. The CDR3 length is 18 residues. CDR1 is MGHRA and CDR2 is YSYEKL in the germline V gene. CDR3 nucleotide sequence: TGCGCCAGCAGCCAAGAGATTAGCGGGGGGCGTAACACCGGGGAGCTGTTTTTT. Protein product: CASSQEISGGRNTGELFF.

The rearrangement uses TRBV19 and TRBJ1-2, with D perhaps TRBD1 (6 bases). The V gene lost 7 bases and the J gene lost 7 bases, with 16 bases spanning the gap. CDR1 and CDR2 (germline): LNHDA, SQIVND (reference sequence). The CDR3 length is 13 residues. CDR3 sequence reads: CASNTGTSSGYTF. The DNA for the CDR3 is TGTGCCAGTAATACCGGGACATCAAGTGGCTACACCTTC.

CDR3 in amino acids: CATSSPGPGGLYEQYF. The CDR3 DNA reads TGTGCCACCAGCTCCCCCGGGCCGGGGGGGTTGTACGAGCAGTACTTC. The V gene is TRBV15, the J gene TRBJ2-7; 8 bases are a match to TRBD2. V lost 5 bases and J lost 4; bases outside the gene matches: 13. This CDR3 spans 16 amino acids. Germline CDR1 is LNHNV and CDR2 is YYDKDF (reference sequence). Complete variable domain (other parts from reference TRBV15 and TRBJ2-7): DAMVIQNPRYQVTQFGKPVTLSCSQTLNHNVMYWYQQKSSQAPKLLFHYYDKDFNNEADTPDNFQSRRPNTSFCFLDIRSPGLGDTAMYLCATSSPGPGGLYEQYFGPGTRLTVT.

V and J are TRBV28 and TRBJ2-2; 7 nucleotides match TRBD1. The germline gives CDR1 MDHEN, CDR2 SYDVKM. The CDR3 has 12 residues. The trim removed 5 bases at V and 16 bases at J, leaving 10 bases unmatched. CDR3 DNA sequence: TGTGCCAGCAGTACGGTTAACAGGGGACCGTTTTTT. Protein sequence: CASSTVNRGPFF. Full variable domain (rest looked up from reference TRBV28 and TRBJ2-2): DVKVTQSSRYLVKRTGEKVFLECVQDMDHENMFWYRQDPGLGLRLIYFSYDVKMKEKGDIPEGYSVSREKKERFSLILESASTNQTSMYLCASSTVNRGPFFGEGSRLTVL.

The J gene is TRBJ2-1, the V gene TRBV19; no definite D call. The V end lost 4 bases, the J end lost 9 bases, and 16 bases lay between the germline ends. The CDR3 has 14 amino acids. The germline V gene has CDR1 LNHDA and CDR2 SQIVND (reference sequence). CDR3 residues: CASSNNRDSSEQFF. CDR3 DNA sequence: TGTGCCAGTAGTAACAATCGAGATAGCTCTGAGCAGTTCTTC.

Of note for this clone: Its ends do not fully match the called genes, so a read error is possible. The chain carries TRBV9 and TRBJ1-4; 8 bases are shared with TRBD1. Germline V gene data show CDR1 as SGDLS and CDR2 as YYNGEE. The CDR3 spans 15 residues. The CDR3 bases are TGTGCCAGCAGCGTAGGTCAGGGGGCGAATGAGAAACTGTTTTTT. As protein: CASSVGQGANEKLFF. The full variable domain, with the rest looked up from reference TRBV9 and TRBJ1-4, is DSGVTQTPKHLITATGQRVTLRCSPRSGDLSVYWYQQSLDQGLQFLIQYYNGEERAKGNILERFSAQQFPDLHSELNLSSLELGDSALYFCASSVGQGANEKLFFGSGTQLSVL.

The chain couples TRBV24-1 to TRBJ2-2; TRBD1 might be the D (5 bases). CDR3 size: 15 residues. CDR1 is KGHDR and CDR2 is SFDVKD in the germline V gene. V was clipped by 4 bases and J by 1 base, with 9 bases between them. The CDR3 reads CATSDPRVNTGELFF. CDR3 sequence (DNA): TGTGCCACCAGTGACCCCAGGGTGAACACCGGGGAGCTGTTTTTT.

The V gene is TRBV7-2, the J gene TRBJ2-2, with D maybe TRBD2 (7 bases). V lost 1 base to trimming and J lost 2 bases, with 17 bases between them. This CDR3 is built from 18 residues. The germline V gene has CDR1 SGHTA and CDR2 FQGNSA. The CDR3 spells CASSLVRVRGANTGELFF. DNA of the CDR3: TGTGCCAGCAGCTTAGTGAGGGTCCGGGGGGCTAACACCGGGGAGCTGTTTTTT.

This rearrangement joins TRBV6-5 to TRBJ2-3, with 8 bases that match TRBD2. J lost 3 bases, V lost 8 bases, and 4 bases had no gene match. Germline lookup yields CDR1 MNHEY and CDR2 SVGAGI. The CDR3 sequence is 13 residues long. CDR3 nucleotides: TGTGCCAGCCAGATAGCGGGAACAGATACGCAGTATTTT. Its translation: CASQIAGTDTQYF.

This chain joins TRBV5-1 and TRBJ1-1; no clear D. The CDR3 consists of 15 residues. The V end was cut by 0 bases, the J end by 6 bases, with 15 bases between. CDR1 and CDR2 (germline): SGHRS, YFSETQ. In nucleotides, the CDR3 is TGCGCCAGCAGCTTGGCCGATGTGAGGGTCTCTGAAGCTTTCTTT. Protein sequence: CASSLADVRVSEAFF.

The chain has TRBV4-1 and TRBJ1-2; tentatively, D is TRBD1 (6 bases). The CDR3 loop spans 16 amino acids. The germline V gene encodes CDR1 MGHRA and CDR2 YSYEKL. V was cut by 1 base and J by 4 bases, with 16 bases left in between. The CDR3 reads CASSQGVTGIFYGYTF. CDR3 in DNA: TGCGCCAGCAGCCAAGGAGTCACAGGGATTTTCTATGGCTACACCTTC.

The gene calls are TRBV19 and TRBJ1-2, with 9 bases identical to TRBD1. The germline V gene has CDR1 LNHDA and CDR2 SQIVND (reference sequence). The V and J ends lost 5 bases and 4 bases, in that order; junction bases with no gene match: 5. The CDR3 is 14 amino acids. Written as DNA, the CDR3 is TGTGCCAGTAGTTCAACAGGGGGCATCTATGGCTACACCTTC. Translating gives CASSSTGGIYGYTF.